This is a list of T cell receptor beta chains from one sample in a study of T cell repertoires in cytomegalovirus infection. TCRdb re-analysed the reads in MiXCR, keeping a single row per CDR3 protein. This sample has 700,000 to 950,000 distinct CDR3 sequences, with approximately 29% found just once. These receptors are not linked to any known antigen. The material was cultured CD8+ T cells from PBMCs, obtained from culture after CMV antigen stimulation. The receptors here all came from a human donor in good health (CMV status not recorded). Some clones in this sample may be carry-over from other donors' samples. CDR3s leave out the opening cysteine and the closing phenylalanine or tryptophan. A D gene is named only where the DNA matches it firmly. The size field is filled for only some rows; it gives once, few, many or a size class.

clone size: -; J gene: TRBJ2-1; V gene: TRBV10-3; D gene: -; CDR3 protein: AISEPAQGLGGNEQF
clone size: -; J gene: TRBJ2-3; V gene: TRBV27; D gene: -; CDR3 protein: AAQNQDTDTQY
clone size: few; J gene: TRBJ2-5; V gene: TRBV4-1; D gene: TRBD2; CDR3 protein: ASSQDVILAGGRSFQETQY
clone size: -; J gene: TRBJ1-6; V gene: TRBV27; D gene: -; CDR3 protein: ASSLSGRTISSYNSPLH
clone size: once; J gene: TRBJ2-3; V gene: TRBV7-4; D gene: TRBD1; CDR3 protein: ASSLDPRGLTDTQY
clone size: few; J gene: TRBJ1-2; V gene: TRBV19; D gene: -; CDR3 protein: ASSATTEIYGYT
clone size: -; J gene: TRBJ1-2; V gene: TRBV3-1; D gene: -; CDR3 protein: ASSQGRVYGYT
clone size: once; J gene: TRBJ2-1; V gene: TRBV4-1; D gene: TRBD2; CDR3 protein: ASSQSSGVPQF
clone size: -; J gene: TRBJ2-1; V gene: TRBV7-4; D gene: -; CDR3 protein: ASSFRGRSSSYNEQF
clone size: -; J gene: TRBJ2-7; V gene: TRBV24-1; D gene: -; CDR3 protein: ATSDPRAPEEQY
clone size: few; J gene: TRBJ1-2; V gene: TRBV7-9; D gene: -; CDR3 protein: ASSSIDRRYGYT
clone size: few; J gene: TRBJ2-5; V gene: TRBV6-5; D gene: TRBD1; CDR3 protein: ASTHRGGRETQY
clone size: -; J gene: TRBJ1-5; V gene: TRBV19; D gene: -; CDR3 protein: ATNPQQGTGQPQH
clone size: -; J gene: TRBJ1-6; V gene: TRBV7-2; D gene: TRBD1; CDR3 protein: ASRGQGAYNSPLH
clone size: many; J gene: TRBJ1-5; V gene: TRBV6-6; D gene: -; CDR3 protein: ASSLLVDWGGNQPQH